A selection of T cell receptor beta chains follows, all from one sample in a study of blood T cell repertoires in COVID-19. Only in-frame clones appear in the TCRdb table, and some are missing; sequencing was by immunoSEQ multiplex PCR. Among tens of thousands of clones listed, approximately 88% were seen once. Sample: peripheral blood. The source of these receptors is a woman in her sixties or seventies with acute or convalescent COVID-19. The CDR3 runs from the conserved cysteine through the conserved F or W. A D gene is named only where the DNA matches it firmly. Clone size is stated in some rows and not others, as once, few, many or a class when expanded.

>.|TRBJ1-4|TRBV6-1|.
TGTGCCAGCAGTGAGAAGACAGCAACTAATGAAAAACTGTTTTTT
CASSEKTATNEKLFF
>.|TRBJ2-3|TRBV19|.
TGTGCCAGTAGTCGTTCAGGCACAGATACGCAGTATTTT
CASSRSGTDTQYF
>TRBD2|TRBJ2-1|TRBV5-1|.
TGCGCCAGCAGCTTGGCGGTGGGACTAGGTGATAATGAGCAGTTCTTC
CASSLAVGLGDNEQFF
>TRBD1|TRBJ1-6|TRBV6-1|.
TGTGCCAGCAGTGACCCGGGACAGTTCGAACACTTT
CASSDPGQFEHF
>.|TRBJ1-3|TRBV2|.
TGTGCCAGCAGTGAGCAAGCTACTGGAAACACCATATATTTT
CASSEQATGNTIYF
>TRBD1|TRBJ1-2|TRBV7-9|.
TGTGCCAGCAGCTCCCCGGTGACGGGACAGGCGAATTATGGCTACACCTTC
CASSSPVTGQANYGYTF
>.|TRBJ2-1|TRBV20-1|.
TGCAGCCCGGCGGGTAATGAGCAGTTCTTC
CSPAGNEQFF
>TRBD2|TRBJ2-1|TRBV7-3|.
TGTGCCAGCAGCTTAGTGGGAGGGGGATTAGCGGGAGACAATGAGCAGTTCTTC
CASSLVGGGLAGDNEQFF
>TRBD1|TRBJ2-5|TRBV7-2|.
TGTGCCAGCAGCCGGACAGGGCGGGGAGACCTACAAGAGACCCAGTACTTC
CASSRTGRGDLQETQYF
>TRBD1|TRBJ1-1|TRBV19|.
TGTGCCAGTAGTATAATGGGACAGGGGAACACTGAAGCTTTCTTT
CASSIMGQGNTEAFF
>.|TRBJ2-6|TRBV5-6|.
TGTGCCAGCAGCTCAGACATGGCTGGGGCCAACGTCCTGACTTTC
CASSSDMAGANVLTF
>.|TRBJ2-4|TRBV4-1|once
TGCGCCAGCAGCCAAGCCCGGGTCACCACCCGGCCAAGCATTCAGTACTTC
CASSQARVTTRPSIQYF
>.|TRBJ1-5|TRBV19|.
TGTGCCAGTAGTATACGACAGTCTTATAGCAATCAGCCCCAGCATTTT
CASSIRQSYSNQPQHF
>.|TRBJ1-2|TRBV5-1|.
TGCGCCAGCAGCTTGGCCGACGGGTATGGCTACACCTTC
CASSLADGYGYTF
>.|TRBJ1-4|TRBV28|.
TGTGCCAGCTACACTCCGGGGTTCGCTAATGAAAAACTGTTTTTT
CASYTPGFANEKLFF
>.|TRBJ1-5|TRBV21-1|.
TGTGCCAGCAGCACACCATTTCGACAGGGGGCGTCCAATCAGCCCCAGCATTTT
CASSTPFRQGASNQPQHF
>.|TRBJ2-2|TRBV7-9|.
TGTGCCAGCAGGAAGATAGAGACCGGGGAGCTGTTTTTT
CASRKIETGELFF
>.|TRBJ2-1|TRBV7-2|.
TGTGCCAGTCACGGCCCCAGGGTAGCCAATGAGCAGTTCTTC
CASHGPRVANEQFF
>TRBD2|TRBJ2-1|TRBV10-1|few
TGCGCCAGCAGTGCGGCGGGGGGTAGTGAGCAGTTCTTC
CASSAAGGSEQFF
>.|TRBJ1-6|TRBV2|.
TGTGCCAGCAGTGGGCTGGGGAGTTCGTATAATTCACCCCTCCACTTT
CASSGLGSSYNSPLHF
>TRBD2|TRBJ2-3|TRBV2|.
TGTGCCAGCAGCGGCCATCTTCCGAGCGGGGGGGCTATCACAGATACGCAGTATTTT
CASSGHLPSGGAITDTQYF
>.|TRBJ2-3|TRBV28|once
TGTGCCAGCAGTTTACGTTGGGGAAGAAGCGGACTTTCAAAACCTAGCACAGATACGCAGTATTTT
CASSLRWGRSGLSKPSTDTQYF
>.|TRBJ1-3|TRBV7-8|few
TGTGCCAGCAGCTTTTACAGCGGATCTGGAAACACCATATATTTT
CASSFYSGSGNTIYF
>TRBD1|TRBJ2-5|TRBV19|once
TGTGCCAGTAGCGACACGGACAGGGGGAGGGAGACCCAGTACTTC
CASSDTDRGRETQYF
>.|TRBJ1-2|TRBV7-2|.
TGTGCCAGCAGCTACAAGCCCCCGCCCGGGAGTGGCTACACCTTC
CASSYKPPPGSGYTF
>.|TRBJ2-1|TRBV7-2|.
TGTGCCAGCAGCTTAGGTCCCCTCAATGAGCAGTTCTTC
CASSLGPLNEQFF
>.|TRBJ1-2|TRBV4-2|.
TGTGCCAGCAGCCTCACTGGGACTCCTTACTATGGCTACACCTTC
CASSLTGTPYYGYTF
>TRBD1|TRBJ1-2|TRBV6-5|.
TGTGCCAGCAGGGGATCAGGGGGCGCGGATGGCTACACCTTC
CASRGSGGADGYTF
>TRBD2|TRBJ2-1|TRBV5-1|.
TGCGCCAGCAGCTTGGCCAGCGGGAGTACGAATGAGCAGTTCTTC
CASSLASGSTNEQFF
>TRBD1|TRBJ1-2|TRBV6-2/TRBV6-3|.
TGTGCCAGCAGTCCCAGGGGGGCTTTGGTCTACACCTTC
CASSPRGALVYTF
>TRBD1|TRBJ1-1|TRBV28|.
TGTGCCAGCAGTTGGGACAGCCTAAACACTGAAGCTTTCTTT
CASSWDSLNTEAFF
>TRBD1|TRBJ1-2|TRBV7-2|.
TGTGCCAGCAGCTCATTCGGACAGGGAGACTATGGCTACACCTTC
CASSSFGQGDYGYTF
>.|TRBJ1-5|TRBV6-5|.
TGTGCCAGCAGAACCGCAGGGTTTACTCAGCCCCAGCATTTT
CASRTAGFTQPQHF
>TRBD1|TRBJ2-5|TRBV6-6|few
TGTGCCAGCAGCCCAGGCAGGGGGCGCCTGGAGACCCAGTACTTC
CASSPGRGRLETQYF
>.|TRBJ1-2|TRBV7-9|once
TGTGCCAGCAGCTACGGGGGGCTAGACTATGGCTACACCTTC
CASSYGGLDYGYTF